This T cell receptor beta chain comes out of a study of shared clonotypes between healthy human individuals. Whole-study results and caveats: When compared with the clonotypes that were shared by all four sorted-subset donors, the non-shared clonotypes turned out to have lower generation probabilities.

The assay was run at deep level. Sorted-subset replicate PCR reactions were performed with approximately 200 ng DNA, corresponding to about 32,000 T cell genomes. Authors' analysis steps: ImmunoSEQ output lacked quality scores and full-length reads, limiting matched filtering. Produced via immunoSEQ multiplex PCR; TCRdb's table is partial and in-frame only. The DNA was the basis for D and trimming; V, J and clone size are from that table. The profile covers about 2.4 million clones, with roughly 93% appearing a single time and 0.36% taken by the ten largest. With respect to this clone: Its antigen is still unknown.

Germline lookup yields CDR1 SGHRS and CDR2 YFSETQ. The CDR3 covers 15 residues. V shed 0 bases and J shed 1 base, with 10 bases lying between them. The chain recombines TRBV5-1 with TRBJ2-5; D is undetermined. The specimen sequenced was naive CD4+ T cells from PBMCs. Subset denoted: CD45RA+ positively selected. This receptor was identified in a man aged 18 to 35 in good health. Some clones in this sample may be carry-over from other donors' samples. The DNA of the CDR3 is TGCGCCAGCAGCTTGGAAACGGCAACCCAAGAGACCCAGTACTTC. Translating it yields CASSLETATQETQYF.